What follows is one T cell receptor beta chain and its context. The table came from immunoSEQ multiplex PCR; TCRdb's copy has only in-frame clones and leaves some out. Of approximately 150,000 clones listed, approximately 84% were seen once; the top ten hold around 5.1%. The data originate from a study of blood T cell repertoires in COVID-19. Study details: The study drew acute and convalescent COVID-19 samples from the United States, Italy and Spain.

Those enrolled, adults aged roughly 18 to 90 years, came from under 25 US areas. V trimming: 7 bases; J trimming: 1 base; junction bases outside the gene matches: 11. The germline V gene has CDR1 LNHDA and CDR2 SQIVND (reference sequence). CDR3 length: 16 residues. The receptor's source is a middle-aged woman with acute COVID-19. Sequenced material: PBMCs or T cells enriched from blood (not recorded which). The chain combines TRBV19 with TRBJ2-3; TRBD1 agrees at 7 bases. Here the CDR3 reads CASTKGMGQRTDTQYF. The CDR3 DNA sequence: TGTGCCAGTACCAAGGGGATGGGACAGCGCACAGATACGCAGTATTTT.